The text below deals with one T cell receptor beta chain. Its antigen is unidentified. The entry originates in a study of cytomegalovirus exposure and HLA in healthy donors. Study results and limitations: Rare sequences made up most TCRs, while some public TCRs were found in many donors. The study had only CMV serostatus as immune exposure information.

Healthy bone marrow donors made up the cohort. PCR used 60 Vbeta primers and 13 Jbeta primers. Data came from immunoSEQ multiplex PCR; TCRdb stores just in-frame clones and leaves some out. The sample holds about 77,000 clones. The ends were cut back, 5 bases at V and 0 bases at J, with 10 bases in the middle. The germline V gene has CDR1 SGHTA and CDR2 FQGNSA. The CDR3 totals 14 residues. Sequencing was performed on PBMCs. The source is a man over 45 in good health and CMV-seropositive. This sequence joins TRBV7-2 and TRBJ1-1, with unresolved D. CDR3 coding DNA: TGTGCCAGCAGCCAAACAGCCATGAACACTGAAGCTTTCTTT. Translating gives CASSQTAMNTEAFF. The variable domain in full, completed from reference TRBV7-2 and TRBJ1-1, reads GAGVSQSPSNKVTEKGKDVELRCDPISGHTALYWYRQSLGQGLEFLIYFQGNSAPDKSGLPSDRFSAERTGGSVSTLTIQRTQQEDSAVYLCASSQTAMNTEAFFGQGTRLTVV.